A single sample is the source of the 29 T cell receptor beta chains below, sequenced in a study of T cell repertoires in cytomegalovirus infection. One entry per CDR3 protein, called by TCRdb with MiXCR from the reads. The table includes hundreds of thousands of distinct CDR3 sequences, 24% detected once. Sequenced material: CD8+ T cells from PBMCs. The receptor source for this set is a human donor in good health (CMV status not recorded). Some clones in this sample may be carry-over from other donors' samples.

This clonotype came up a few times. The chain links TRBV7-9 to TRBJ2-2; D gene ambiguous. With 8 bases removed from V and 4 bases from J, the gap between germline ends came to 5 bases. Germline V gene data show CDR1 as SEHNR and CDR2 as FQNEAQ (reference sequence). This CDR3 has 11 residues. DNA of the CDR3: TGTGCCAGCCCTTTCACCGGGGAGCTGTTTTTT. Its protein product is CASPFTGELFF.

This clonotype was picked up a small number of times. The CDR3 here is CASSLGRAKLFF. CDR3 sequence (DNA): TGTGCCAGCAGCTTAGGGCGGGCCAAACTGTTTTTT. The chain is built from TRBV7-9 and TRBJ1-4, with D uncertain. The CDR3 has 12 amino acids. Germline loops: CDR1 SEHNR, CDR2 FQNEAQ (reference sequence). Trimming left V 1 base short and J 11 bases short, with 8 bases between.

This clonotype has a count of ten or more. This sequence joins TRBV7-9 and TRBJ1-2, with D hard to call. Trimming took 6 bases from V and 3 from J, leaving 14 bases between them. There are 14 residues in the CDR3. Per the germline V gene, CDR1 is SEHNR and CDR2 is FQNEAQ (reference sequence). The CDR3 nucleotides are TGTGCCAGCAGATTGGACCGCCGTGACTATGGCTACACCTTC. It encodes CASRLDRRDYGYTF.

In regard to this clonotype: A read error may be the cause here, since a much bigger clone is one base away. The chain joins TRBV7-2 to TRBJ2-3; D is uncertain. This CDR3 contains 13 residues. Germline CDR1 SGHTA, CDR2 FQGNSA. The CDR3 here is CASSLVPTDMQYF. CDR3 nucleotides: TGTGCCAGCAGCTTAGTCCCCACAGATATGCAGTATTTT. Drawing the rest from reference TRBV7-2 and TRBJ2-3, the complete variable domain is GAGVSQSPSNKVTEKGKDVELRCDPISGHTALYWYRQSLGQGLEFLIYFQGNSAPDKSGLPSDRFSAERTGGSVSTLTIQRTQQEDSAVYLCASSLVPTDMQYFGPGTRLTVL.

The chain has TRBV6-2 or TRBV6-3 and TRBJ1-5; D uncertain. The CDR3 has 11 residues. CDR1 is MNHEY and CDR2 is SVGEGT in the germline V gene. V lost 2 bases and J 11 bases, leaving 7 bases between the germline ends. The CDR3 sequence: CASSYGGSQHF. DNA of the CDR3: TGTGCCAGCAGTTACGGAGGCTCCCAGCATTTT.

This clonotype occurred many times. The chain uses TRBV7-8 and TRBJ1-2, with 9 bases identical to TRBD1. CDR3 length: 17 residues. Germline CDR1 reads SGHVS; CDR2 reads FQNEAQ. The V gene end was trimmed by 3 bases and the J gene end by 8 bases; junction bases not matched to a gene: 16. The CDR3 nucleotides read TGTGCCAGCAGCTTGGAACCCCGGGACAGGGAATGGGAAGGCTACACCTTC. Protein: CASSLEPRDREWEGYTF. The variable domain in full, completed from reference TRBV7-8 and TRBJ1-2, reads GAGVSQSPRYKVAKRGQDVALRCDPISGHVSLFWYQQALGQGPEFLTYFQNEAQLDKSGLPSDRFFAERPEGSVSTLKIQRTQQEDSAVYLCASSLEPRDREWEGYTFGSGTRLTVV.

Comment on this clonotype: A much larger clone differs by one base, so this may be a read error. V gene TRBV12-3 or TRBV12-4 combines with J gene TRBJ1-1; TRBD1 is a possible D gene (5 bases). The CDR3 runs 14 residues. V shed 3 bases and J shed 5 bases, with 13 bases lying between them. The CDR3 DNA follows: TGTGCCAGCAGTTTTGTAGGGGACGGGACTGAAGCTTTCTTT. Its translation: CASSFVGDGTEAFF.

This clonotype was seen a few times. The V and J genes are TRBV7-9 and TRBJ2-7, with D tentatively TRBD1 (6 bases). Looked up from germline, CDR1 is SEHNR and CDR2 is FQNEAQ (reference sequence). The CDR3 extends over 15 amino acids. Trimming left V 5 bases short and J 5 bases short, with 19 bases between. The CDR3 spells CASSPPQQGPHEQYF. In DNA form, the CDR3 reads TGTGCCAGCAGCCCACCACAGCAGGGGCCACACGAGCAGTACTTC.

The rearrangement joins TRBV28 to TRBJ2-7, with D perhaps TRBD1 (6 bases). V gave up 2 bases and J gave up 3 bases, with 11 bases separating them. Germline V gives CDR1 MDHEN, CDR2 SYDVKM. CDR3 length equals 14 residues. CDR3 in DNA: TGTGCCAGCAGTTTAAACAGGGCGCTCTACGAGCAGTACGTC. This encodes CASSLNRALYEQYV.

The chain has TRBV7-6 and TRBJ1-2, with a weak D call TRBD1 (5 bases). Germline values: CDR1 SGHVS, CDR2 FNYEAQ. CDR3 length: 12 amino acids. V was pared by 3 bases and J by 7 bases, with 9 bases between. This CDR3 is CASSLEGFGYTF. CDR3 bases: TGTGCCAGCAGCTTGGAGGGGTTTGGCTACACCTTC.

The chain uses TRBV19 and TRBJ2-1, with D unresolved. V lost 9 bases, J lost 9 bases, and 12 bases lay in between. This CDR3 is built from 11 residues. Germline V CDR1 and CDR2: LNHDA, SQIVND (reference sequence). The CDR3 is CASRVESEQFF. The CDR3 DNA follows: TGTGCCAGCCGAGTCGAGAGTGAGCAGTTCTTC.

V and J are TRBV2 and TRBJ2-3, with D perhaps matching TRBD1 (6 bases). V lost 7 bases, J lost 8 bases, and 19 bases lay in between. The CDR3 runs 14 residues. Per germline, CDR1 SNHLY and CDR2 FYNNEI. The CDR3 loop reads CASNNRETGGTQYF. CDR3 in DNA: TGTGCCAGCAACAACAGGGAAACGGGTGGTACGCAGTATTTT.

The V and J genes are TRBV6-2 or TRBV6-3 and TRBJ2-5; D might be TRBD1 or TRBD2, each matching 5 bases. The CDR3 covers 14 residues. Between the trimmed V and J ends, which lost 5 bases and 2 bases, there was a span of 12 bases. Germline assignment: CDR1 MNHEY and CDR2 SVGEGT. The CDR3 protein is CASSNGWGQETQYF. The DNA for the CDR3 is TGTGCCAGCAGTAACGGGTGGGGGCAAGAGACCCAGTACTTC.

The chain links TRBV28 to TRBJ2-7; TRBD2 agrees at 8 bases. The trim removed 2 bases at V and 5 bases at J, leaving 8 bases unmatched. The CDR3 has 15 amino acids. Germline V CDR1 and CDR2: MDHEN, SYDVKM. CDR3 bases: TGTGCCAGCAGTTTAGGAGCGGGGGTGGTCCACGAGCAGTACTTC. Its translation: CASSLGAGVVHEQYF.

The chain links TRBV7-6 to TRBJ2-5, with 14 bases that match TRBD2. Germline V gene data show CDR1 as SGHVS and CDR2 as FNYEAQ. V trimming: 4 bases; J trimming: 9 bases; junction bases outside the gene matches: 10. CDR3 length equals 16 residues. In nucleotides, the CDR3 is TGTGCCAGCAGCTCTGGACTAGCGGGGGGTGAAAGGGCCCAGTACTTC. Amino acids: CASSSGLAGGERAQYF. Supplemented by reference TRBV7-6 and TRBJ2-5, the full variable domain reads GAGVSQSPRYKVTKRGQDVALRCDPISGHVSLYWYRQALGQGPEFLTYFNYEAQQDKSGLPNDRFSAERPEGSISTLTIQRTEQRDSAMYRCASSSGLAGGERAQYFGPGTRLLVL.

As concerns this clonotype: A much more abundant neighbour one base away suggests this may be a read error. The chain uses TRBV7-2 and TRBJ2-1; 12 bases are a match to TRBD2. CDR1 and CDR2 from the germline V gene are SGHTA and FQGNSA. The CDR3 loop spans 19 amino acids. As DNA, the CDR3 is TGTGTCAGCAGCTTATCTACCGGACTAGCGGGGTTACTTGGTAATGAGCAGTTCTTC. Amino acids: CVSSLSTGLAGLLGNEQFF. Combining the CDR3 with reference TRBV7-2 and TRBJ2-1 gives the whole variable domain GAGVSQSPSNKVTEKGKDVELRCDPISGHTALYWYRQSLGQGLEFLIYFQGNSAPDKSGLPSDRFSAERTGGSVSTLTIQRTQQEDSAVYLCVSSLSTGLAGLLGNEQFFGPGTRLTVL.

The table lists this clonotype with many counts. This chain joins TRBV6-6 and TRBJ2-5; a weak D match, TRBD1 (5 bases). Trimming cost V 6 bases and J 5 bases, with 16 bases left between them. The length of the CDR3 is 14 residues. Germline V gives CDR1 MNHNY, CDR2 SVGAGI (reference sequence). The CDR3 bases are TGTGCCAGCAGGATGAGGCAGGGCCCCGAGACCCAGTACTTC. Residues: CASRMRQGPETQYF.

This clonotype was observed at least ten times. The CDR3, as DNA: TGTGCCAGCAGTTTAAGGAATCAGCCCCAGCATTTT. This codes for CASSLRNQPQHF. The chain employs TRBV28 and TRBJ1-5; D uncertain. There are 12 residues in the CDR3. Germline V gene data show CDR1 as MDHEN and CDR2 as SYDVKM. V lost 2 bases and J lost 4, with 3 bases in between.

This clonotype was counted only a few times. Here the CDR3 DNA reads TGTGCCAGCAGTGAGCAGGGGGCGAGGACCGGGGAGCTGTTTTTT. Translated: CASSEQGARTGELFF. The chain is built from TRBV25-1 and TRBJ2-2; 8 nucleotides align to TRBD1. The CDR3 totals 15 residues. With V trimmed by 3 bases and J by 5 bases, 5 bases remained unmatched. CDR1 MGHDK and CDR2 SYGVNS come from the germline V gene. Based on the CDR3 plus reference TRBV25-1 and TRBJ2-2, the full variable domain is EADIYQTPRYLVIGTGKKITLECSQTMGHDKMYWYQQDPGMELHLIHYSYGVNSTEKGDLSSESTVSRIRTEHFPLTLESARPSHTSQYLCASSEQGARTGELFFGEGSRLTVL.

The chain combines TRBV24-1 with TRBJ1-1; possible D gene TRBD1, 6 bases. Per the germline V gene, CDR1 is KGHDR and CDR2 is SFDVKD. The CDR3 is 13 amino acids. The V and J ends lost 3 bases and 8 bases respectively, with 12 bases between them. CDR3 sequence (DNA): TGTGCCACCAGTGATCCCCCAGGACAGGAAGCTTTCTTT. This translates into CATSDPPGQEAFF.

This clonotype was seen ten or more times. The chain couples TRBV12-3 or TRBV12-4 to TRBJ2-5; D call uncertain. The ends were cut back, 4 bases at V and 4 bases at J, with 13 bases in the middle. There are 14 residues in the CDR3. The CDR3 spells CASSYTDSGETQYF. In DNA, the CDR3 is TGTGCCAGCAGTTATACCGACTCGGGAGAGACCCAGTACTTC.

J is TRBJ2-2 and V is TRBV7-2; 7 bases agree with TRBD1. In germline, CDR1 is SGHTA, CDR2 FQGNSA. Unmatched junction bases numbered 9, after V lost 7 bases and J lost 4 bases. The CDR3 is made up of 15 amino acids. In nucleotides, the CDR3 is TGTGCCAGCACCGTCCGGGACAGTACCACCGGGGAGCTGTTTTTT. Encoded protein: CASTVRDSTTGELFF. The variable domain in full, with the rest retrieved from reference TRBV7-2 and TRBJ2-2, is GAGVSQSPSNKVTEKGKDVELRCDPISGHTALYWYRQSLGQGLEFLIYFQGNSAPDKSGLPSDRFSAERTGGSVSTLTIQRTQQEDSAVYLCASTVRDSTTGELFFGEGSRLTVL.

This clonotype was counted at least ten times. This rearrangement joins TRBV7-2 to TRBJ2-7, with TRBD1 matching 8 bases. Germline values: CDR1 SGHTA, CDR2 FQGNSA. This CDR3 spans 15 amino acids. The V gene end was trimmed by 6 bases and the J gene end by 0 bases; junction bases not matched to a gene: 7. The CDR3 loop reads CASRDGQGSSYEQYF. The CDR3 DNA reads TGTGCCAGCAGAGATGGACAGGGAAGCTCCTACGAGCAGTACTTC.

The CDR3, as DNA: TGCAGTGCTCCCAAGGGCGGGGGGAGCACAGATACGCAGTATTTT. This translates into CSAPKGGGSTDTQYF. The chain employs TRBV20-1 and TRBJ2-3; 8 bases map to TRBD2. Per the germline V gene, CDR1 is DFQATT and CDR2 is SNEGSKA (reference sequence). V lost 5 bases to trimming and J lost 0 bases; unmatched junction nucleotides: 7. The CDR3 length is 15 residues.

The V and J genes are TRBV19 and TRBJ1-5; 9 bases match TRBD1. Per the germline V gene, CDR1 is LNHDA and CDR2 is SQIVND (reference sequence). This CDR3 region has 15 residues. V shed 5 bases, J shed 5 bases, and the junction held 7 bases outside the gene matches. CDR3 protein: CASSAVTGGHQPQHF. CDR3 nucleotides: TGTGCCAGTAGTGCCGTAACAGGGGGCCATCAGCCCCAGCATTTT.

In regard to this clonotype: A read error may account for a junction end that differs from germline. The chain couples TRBV5-6 to TRBJ1-1; no clear D gene. This CDR3 has 14 residues. Germline loops: CDR1 SGHDT, CDR2 YYEEEE. In DNA form, the CDR3 reads TGTGCCAACAGCTTGCGGTCATGGAAACAACAAGCTTTCTTT. This sequence encodes CANSLRSWKQQAFF.

On this clonotype: Mismatch with germline at one junction end may stem from a read error. V and J are TRBV18 and TRBJ2-1, with D unresolved. The CDR3 length is 16 residues. Germline CDR1 reads KGHSH; CDR2 reads LQKENI. The chain's CDR3 is CVSSPPSGVPWGEQFF. The CDR3 nucleotides are TGTGTCAGCTCACCCCCAAGTGGAGTCCCCTGGGGTGAGCAGTTCTTC.

This clonotype showed up just a few times. This chain joins TRBV2 and TRBJ1-2, with 9 nucleotides matching TRBD1. This CDR3 is 14 amino acids long. Germline-derived CDR1 and CDR2 are SNHLY and FYNNEI. The ends lost 4 bases at V and 6 bases at J; junction bases unmatched: 6. The CDR3 spells CASSARQGVDGYTF. The CDR3 nucleotides are TGTGCCAGCAGTGCCAGACAGGGGGTCGATGGCTACACCTTC.

The chain has TRBV12-3 or TRBV12-4 and TRBJ1-1; no clear D. Trimming removed 7 bases from V and 1 base from J, with 13 bases in between. The CDR3 runs to 14 residues. CDR3 sequence (DNA): TGTGCCAGCATCAATAATCTGGAGAACACTGAAGCTTTCTTT. Translated, it gives CASINNLENTEAFF.